This record covers a single TCR beta chain. The source of the sample is a study of control samples from healthy donors and cancer patients. The repertoire was sequenced with immunoSEQ multiplex PCR; TCRdb's copy has only in-frame clones and lacks some. The table records some 150,000 clones, 80% to 95% of them present only once. This receptor was obtained from a woman between 55 and 75 years old in good health. Sample: blood.

This CDR3 reads CASSLPSLNEQFF. For the CDR3, the DNA is TGTGCCAGCAGCCTTCCCAGCCTCAATGAGCAGTTCTTC. This chain joins TRBV5-4 and TRBJ2-1; D is unresolved. The V gene's germline CDR1 is SGHNT and CDR2 YYREEE (reference sequence). There are 13 residues in the CDR3. Deletions cut 4 bases from V and 6 bases from J, with 11 bases between.